Each of the 26 T cell receptor beta chains below was sequenced from the same sample in a study of metastatic and nonmetastatic thyroid tumors. TCRdb recomputed clones from the PCR reads via MiXCR. The sample shows some 84,000 clones, around 9.2% of them seen only once. Before thyroid surgery, none of the patients had received any treatment. The specimen sequenced was blood. These TCRs come from a female donor with papillary thyroid cancer or a benign thyroid nodule (not recorded which). Some clones in this sample may be carry-over from other donors' samples.

At least ten counts were recorded for this clone. The rearrangement links TRBV14 to TRBJ1-1; no firm D call. CDR3 size: 16 residues. V lost 5 bases, J lost 2 bases, and 18 bases lay in between. Germline V gene data show CDR1 as SGHDN and CDR2 as FVKESK. CDR3 amino acids: CASSSRTYTGNTEAFF. CDR3 DNA sequence: TGTGCCAGCAGCTCTCGGACCTATACGGGCAACACTGAAGCTTTCTTT.

As concerns this clone: A much larger clone sits a single nucleotide away, making a read error possible. The chain combines TRBV19 with TRBJ2-1, with no clear D. CDR1 and CDR2 from the germline V gene are LNHDA and SQIVND (reference sequence). V was cut by 1 base and J by 1 base, with 14 bases left in between. CDR3 length equals 17 residues. CDR3 region: CASSIGCRVWSYNEQFF. The CDR3 region has the DNA TGTGCCAGTAGTATAGGGTGCCGGGTTTGGTCCTACAATGAGCAGTTCTTC. Variable domain in full (rest from reference TRBV19 and TRBJ2-1): DGGITQSPKYLFRKEGQNVTLSCEQNLNHDAMYWYRQDPGQGLRLIYYSQIVNDFQKGDIAEGYSVSREKKESFPLTVTSAQKNPTAFYLCASSIGCRVWSYNEQFFGPGTRLTVL.

This clone occurred many times. The J gene is TRBJ1-2, the V gene TRBV30; no clear D gene. The germline V gene encodes CDR1 GTSNPN and CDR2 SVGIG (reference sequence). The CDR3 is made up of 13 amino acids. The germline V and J ends were trimmed by 0 bases and 7 bases, with 12 bases remaining between them. CDR3 bases: TGTGCCTGGAGTGTACGGAGGGAACGTGGCTACACCTTC. Translating it yields CAWSVRRERGYTF.

This clone has more than one count but fewer than ten. The V gene is TRBV6-1, the J gene TRBJ1-2; D ambiguous. The CDR3 consists of 13 residues. V was clipped by 0 bases and J by 6 bases, with 8 bases between them. Germline V gene lookup returns CDR1 MNHNS and CDR2 SASEGT. The CDR3, as DNA: TGTGCCAGCAGTGAAGCCGATTGGAATGGCTACACCTTC. Translating gives CASSEADWNGYTF.

This clone was counted ten times or more. The chain combines TRBV11-2 with TRBJ2-7; 10 bases are a match to TRBD1. J gave up 5 bases and V 5 bases, and 6 bases lay outside the gene matches. The CDR3 is 14 residues long. Per germline, CDR1 SGHAT and CDR2 FQNNGV. The CDR3: CASSLGTGANEQYF. The CDR3 DNA sequence: TGTGCCAGCAGCCTAGGGACAGGGGCGAACGAGCAGTACTTC.

This clone was counted at least ten times. In the same sample, other DNA sequences code for this CDR3. The chain recombines TRBV2 with TRBJ1-1; D gene ambiguous. Trimming stripped 7 bases from V and 7 bases from J, with 7 bases between. This CDR3 has 10 amino acids. The germline V gene encodes CDR1 SNHLY and CDR2 FYNNEI. The CDR3 DNA reads as TGTGCCAGCATGTCGGGTGAAGCTTTCTTT. Translated: CASMSGEAFF.

On this clone: A much larger clone sits a single nucleotide away, making a read error possible. This sample also contains other DNA sequences that code for the same CDR3. The chain couples TRBV18 to TRBJ2-1; D remains unclear. The V and J ends lost 2 bases and 1 base respectively, with 9 bases between them. This CDR3 contains 15 residues. Germline V lookup: CDR1 KGHSH, CDR2 LQKENI. The CDR3 sequence is CASSPGVTSYNEQFF. As DNA, the CDR3 is TGTGCCAGCTCACCAGGGGTAACATCCTACAATGAGCAGTTCTTC.

Ten or more counts support this clone. The chain carries TRBV3-1 and TRBJ1-6; 10 nucleotides line up with TRBD1. V shed 4 bases, J shed 8 bases, and the junction held 5 bases outside the gene matches. Per the germline V gene, CDR1 is LGHDT and CDR2 is YNNKEL (reference sequence). The CDR3 has 15 residues. The CDR3 DNA reads as TGTGCCAGCAGCCGTGGGACAGGGGTGGATTCACCCCTCCACTTT. It codes for CASSRGTGVDSPLHF.

At least ten counts were recorded for this clone. V is TRBV7-3 and J is TRBJ2-7, with 7 bases fitting TRBD2. Germline V gene lookup returns CDR1 SGHTA and CDR2 FQGTGA. The CDR3 totals 15 residues. V was pared by 5 bases and J by 6 bases, with 13 bases of the junction left unmatched. This chain's CDR3 is CASSLRTRRMVEQYF. The CDR3 region has the DNA TGTGCCAGCAGCCTAAGGACTAGGCGTATGGTCGAGCAGTACTTC. The full variable domain, completed using reference TRBV7-3 and TRBJ2-7, is GAGVSQTPSNKVTEKGKYVELRCDPISGHTALYWYRQSLGQGPEFLIYFQGTGAADDSGLPNDRFFAVRPEGSVSTLKIQRTERGDSAVYLCASSLRTRRMVEQYFGPGTRLTVT.

This clone has only a few counts. The CDR3 sequence is CASSLVGEGAQETQYF. CDR3 nucleotide sequence: TGTGCCAGCAGTTTAGTGGGCGAGGGGGCTCAAGAGACCCAGTACTTC. The chain combines TRBV12-3 or TRBV12-4 with TRBJ2-5; 7 bases align to TRBD1. V lost 1 base and J lost 2; bases outside the gene matches: 7. The CDR3 runs 16 residues.

The sample holds many counts of this clone. The genes are TRBV4-1 and TRBJ1-1; no clear D. The CDR3 extends over 14 amino acids. V lost 1 base and J lost 2, with 8 bases in between. Germline V gives CDR1 MGHRA, CDR2 YSYEKL. CDR3 in DNA: TGCGCCAGCAGCCAAGGATGGGGTAACACTGAAGCTTTCTTT. Its protein is CASSQGWGNTEAFF.

This clone showed up many times. J is TRBJ1-1 and V is TRBV12-3 or TRBV12-4, with D possibly being TRBD1 (6 bases). V was clipped by 7 bases and J by 1 base, with 16 bases between them. The CDR3 is made up of 15 amino acids. The CDR3 nucleotides read TGTGCCAGCACCTCGGGGGGAGGGGGGAACACTGAAGCTTTCTTT. As protein: CASTSGGGGNTEAFF.

This clone was detected ten times or more. The V call is TRBV19, the J call TRBJ2-2, with a tentative D call TRBD2 (5 bases). Per the germline V gene, CDR1 is LNHDA and CDR2 is SQIVND (reference sequence). The CDR3 contains 15 residues. Trimming took 5 bases from V and 6 from J, leaving 16 bases between them. The CDR3 here is CASSLEGTIAGELFF. The CDR3 DNA is TGTGCCAGTAGTCTTGAGGGTACTATCGCCGGGGAGCTGTTTTTT.

This clone was seen ten or more times. CDR3 in DNA: TGTGCCAGCAGCTTAATACAAACACCCAATGAGCAGTTCTTC. This gives the protein CASSLIQTPNEQFF. This sequence joins TRBV7-9 and TRBJ2-1; no reliable D call. Germline V gene sequence: CDR1 SEHNR, CDR2 FQNEAQ (reference sequence). The CDR3 loop spans 14 amino acids. With 2 bases removed from V and 6 bases from J, the gap between germline ends came to 11 bases.

This clone was observed at least ten times. The chain joins TRBV2 to TRBJ2-7, with no clear D. Germline-derived CDR1 and CDR2 are SNHLY and FYNNEI. V lost 5 bases, J lost 2 bases, and 13 bases lay in between. The CDR3 covers 14 residues. The CDR3 protein is CASSYPEVPYEQYF. As DNA, the CDR3 is TGTGCCAGCAGTTACCCTGAGGTACCCTACGAGCAGTACTTC.

This clone turned up a few times. This sequence joins TRBV24-1 and TRBJ2-7, with D perhaps matching TRBD2 (5 bases). This CDR3 region has 13 residues. Germline CDR1 reads KGHDR; CDR2 reads SFDVKD. V lost 6 bases and J lost 1, with 9 bases in between. CDR3 region: CATSQPGSYEQYF. The DNA for the CDR3 is TGTGCCACCAGTCAGCCGGGATCCTACGAGCAGTACTTC.

This clone appeared many times. The sample contains more than one DNA sequence encoding this CDR3. J is TRBJ2-5 and V is TRBV2, with no clear D. The CDR3 loop spans 12 amino acids. V lost 7 bases to trimming and J lost 0 bases, with 6 bases between them. From germline, CDR1 is SNHLY and CDR2 FYNNEI. This chain's CDR3 is CASKLYQETQYF. In DNA, the CDR3 is TGTGCCAGCAAACTCTACCAAGAGACCCAGTACTTC.

The chain links TRBV30 to TRBJ2-1; D is uncertain. The germline CDR1 and CDR2 sequences are GTSNPN and SVGIG (reference sequence). The CDR3 covers 13 residues. Trimming cost V 0 bases and J 7 bases, with 10 bases left between them. As DNA, the CDR3 is TGTGCCTGGAGTGTGACCCAACGGAATGAGCAGTTCTTC. As protein: CAWSVTQRNEQFF.

This clone was recorded many times. Other DNA sequences in this sample translate to the same CDR3. This chain links TRBV11-2 with TRBJ2-3, with D hard to call. Per germline, CDR1 SGHAT and CDR2 FQNNGV. Trimming stripped 5 bases from V and 0 bases from J, with 9 bases between. CDR3 length: 14 residues. The CDR3 sequence is CASSLGRSTDTQYF. The CDR3 nucleotides read TGTGCCAGCAGCCTTGGGCGGAGCACAGATACGCAGTATTTT.

The sample holds a few counts of this clone. With a much larger clone just one base away, this may be a read error. The V and J genes are TRBV12-3 or TRBV12-4 and TRBJ2-3; possible D gene TRBD2, 6 bases. Trimming left V 7 bases short and J 2 bases short, with 16 bases between. This CDR3 spans 15 amino acids. The CDR3: CASIFRAGYTDTQYF. CDR3 bases: TGTGCCAGCATTTTCAGAGCGGGTTACACAGATACGCAGTATTTT.

The CDR3 sequence: CASTPRGNVDTGELFF. CDR3 in DNA: TGCGCCAGCACACCGAGGGGGAATGTTGACACCGGGGAGCTGTTTTTT. V is TRBV5-1 and J is TRBJ2-2, with a weak D call TRBD1 (6 bases). The V gene's germline CDR1 is SGHRS and CDR2 YFSETQ. Trimming stripped 6 bases from V and 3 bases from J, with 18 bases between. This CDR3 region has 16 residues.

This clone was seen repeatedly, ten times or more. This chain links TRBV13 with TRBJ2-1; 8 positions agree with TRBD2. Germline loops: CDR1 PRHDT, CDR2 FYEKMQ (reference sequence). J lost 14 bases, V lost 1 base, and 7 bases had no gene match. The CDR3 spans 13 residues. CDR3 protein: CASSLVAGGLEFF. In DNA, the CDR3 is TGTGCCAGCAGCTTAGTGGCGGGGGGTCTAGAGTTCTTC.

This clone has at least ten counts. The chain couples TRBV18 to TRBJ2-1; 8 bases map to TRBD1. The CDR3 loop spans 15 amino acids. J gave up 0 bases and V 5 bases, and 3 bases lay outside the gene matches. Germline loops: CDR1 KGHSH, CDR2 LQKENI. Here the CDR3 DNA reads TGTGCCAGCTCATCGGACAGGGTCTCCTACAATGAGCAGTTCTTC. Protein product: CASSSDRVSYNEQFF.

There are many counts of this clone. The chain recombines TRBV11-2 with TRBJ2-5; 7 bases agree with TRBD2. V gave up 4 bases and J gave up 1 base; unmatched junction bases: 6. The CDR3 has 15 amino acids. Germline assignment: CDR1 SGHAT and CDR2 FQNNGV. CDR3 amino acids: CASSWWTSGQETQYF. Here the CDR3 DNA reads TGTGCCAGCAGCTGGTGGACTAGTGGCCAAGAGACCCAGTACTTC.

About this clone itself: A read error may be the cause here, since a much bigger clone is one base away. This CDR3 is also generated by other DNA sequences in the sample. The chain employs TRBV10-1 and TRBJ1-6; D not resolved. The CDR3 is made up of 13 amino acids. Germline values: CDR1 WNHNN, CDR2 SYGVQD (reference sequence). V was pared by 2 bases and J by 10 bases, with 9 bases between. CDR3 nucleotide sequence: TGCGCCAGCAGTGAGGACAAGGACTCACCCCTCCACTTT. This codes for CASSEDKDSPLHF.

Ten or more counts support this clone. The chain uses TRBV2 and TRBJ2-7; possibly TRBD1 for D (5 bases). The CDR3 is 11 amino acids. Germline assignment: CDR1 SNHLY and CDR2 FYNNEI. Trimming took 4 bases from V and 6 from J, leaving 7 bases between them. CDR3 region: CASSGGLEQYF. The DNA of the CDR3 is TGTGCCAGCAGTGGGGGCCTCGAGCAGTACTTC.